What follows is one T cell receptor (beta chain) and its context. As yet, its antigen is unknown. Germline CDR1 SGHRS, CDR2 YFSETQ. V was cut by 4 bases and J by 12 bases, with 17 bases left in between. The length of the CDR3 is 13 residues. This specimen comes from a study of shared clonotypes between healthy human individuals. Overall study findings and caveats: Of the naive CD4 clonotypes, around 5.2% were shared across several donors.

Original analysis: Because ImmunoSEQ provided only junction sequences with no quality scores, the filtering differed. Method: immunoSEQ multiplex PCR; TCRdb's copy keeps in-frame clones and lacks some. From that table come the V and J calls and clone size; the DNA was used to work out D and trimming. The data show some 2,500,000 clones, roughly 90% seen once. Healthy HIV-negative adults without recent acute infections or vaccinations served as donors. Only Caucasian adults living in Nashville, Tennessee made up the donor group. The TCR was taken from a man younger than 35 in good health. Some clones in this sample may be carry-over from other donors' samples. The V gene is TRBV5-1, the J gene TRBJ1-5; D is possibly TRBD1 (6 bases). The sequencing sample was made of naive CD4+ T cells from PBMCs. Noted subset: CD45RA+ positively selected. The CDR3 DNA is TGCGCCAGCAGCGTGAGATCAGGGGCCCTCCAGCATTTT. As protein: CASSVRSGALQHF.